These 17 T cell receptor beta chains share one sample of origin, sequenced in a study of cytomegalovirus exposure and HLA in healthy donors. In the PCR, 60 Vbeta and 13 Jbeta primers were used. The table came from immunoSEQ multiplex PCR; TCRdb's copy has only in-frame clones and leaves some out. Among fewer than 200,000 clones listed, roughly 80% were seen once. Sample: PBMCs. The receptors derive from a human donor in good health.

The rearrangement joins TRBV4-1 to TRBJ2-7; the D is unclear. The ends were cut back, 1 base at V and 5 bases at J, with 15 bases in the middle. CDR3 length: 15 residues. Looked up from germline, CDR1 is MGHRA and CDR2 is YSYEKL. CDR3 DNA sequence: TGCGCCAGCAGCCAAGCTCACGGGTCGGTTCACGAGCAGTACTTC. It codes for CASSQAHGSVHEQYF.

This clone was observed a single time. The V and J genes are TRBV2 and TRBJ1-3, with D possibly matching TRBD1 (5 bases). V was trimmed by 2 bases and J by 0 bases, leaving 11 bases between them. Germline CDR1 SNHLY, CDR2 FYNNEI. The length of the CDR3 is 16 residues. The DNA for the CDR3 is TGTGCCAGCAGTGAACGACAGACCTTCTCTGGAAACACCATATATTTT. This codes for CASSERQTFSGNTIYF.

The chain combines TRBV27 with TRBJ2-7; TRBD1 matches 8 bases. Trimming took 5 bases from V and 3 from J; bases not matched to a gene: 9. Germline V gene data show CDR1 as MNHEY and CDR2 as SMNVEV (reference sequence). CDR3 length equals 15 residues. This chain's CDR3 is CASSPPGTGNYEQYF. The DNA for the CDR3 is TGTGCCAGCAGTCCGCCCGGGACAGGAAACTACGAGCAGTACTTC.

This clone turned up a few times. The chain is built from TRBV10-3 and TRBJ1-6; no clear D. The CDR3 has 15 residues. Looked up from germline, CDR1 is ENHRY and CDR2 is SYGVKD. Trimming shortened V by 3 bases and J by 5 bases, and 11 bases separated the two germline ends. The CDR3 here is CAISETENDNSPLHF. Written as DNA, the CDR3 is TGTGCCATCAGTGAAACAGAAAATGATAATTCACCCCTCCACTTT.

This clone was counted a few times. The chain couples TRBV6-1 to TRBJ2-2; D ambiguous. V was cut by 2 bases and J by 2 bases, with 9 bases left in between. This CDR3 spans 15 amino acids. Germline CDR1 MNHNS, CDR2 SASEGT. CDR3 in DNA: TGTGCCAGCAGTGAACAGGCAGATAACACCGGGGAGCTGTTTTTT. Protein product: CASSEQADNTGELFF.

The chain joins TRBV5-1 to TRBJ2-7; 7 positions match TRBD1. Germline trimming cut 2 bases from V and 3 bases from J; bases unmatched to any gene: 5. Germline V lookup: CDR1 SGHRS, CDR2 YFSETQ. The CDR3 loop spans 14 amino acids. CDR3 loop: CASSFYQGDYEQYF. The CDR3 bases are TGCGCCAGCAGCTTTTATCAGGGGGACTACGAGCAGTACTTC.

The chain has TRBV15 and TRBJ1-5; tentative D call: TRBD1 (5 bases). The CDR3 loop spans 17 amino acids. Germline-derived CDR1 and CDR2 are LNHNV and YYDKDF (reference sequence). The ends were cut back, 0 bases at V and 5 bases at J, with 17 bases in the middle. CDR3 sequence reads: CATSRDYEGAKYQPQHF. CDR3 in DNA: TGTGCCACCAGCAGAGATTACGAAGGGGCTAAATATCAGCCCCAGCATTTT.

The CDR3: CASSWTGGSGANVLTF. CDR3 nucleotides: TGTGCCAGCAGTTGGACAGGGGGCTCTGGGGCCAACGTCCTGACTTTC. The V and J genes are TRBV27 and TRBJ2-6; 10 bases align to TRBD1. Germline V gene data show CDR1 as MNHEY and CDR2 as SMNVEV (reference sequence). CDR3 length: 16 residues. The ends lost 4 bases at V and 0 bases at J; junction bases unmatched: 0. Using reference TRBV27 and TRBJ2-6 for the parts outside the CDR3, the full variable domain is EAQVTQNPRYLITVTGKKLTVTCSQNMNHEYMSWYRQDPGLGLRQIYYSMNVEVTDKGDVPEGYKVSRKEKRNFPLILESPSPNQTSLYFCASSWTGGSGANVLTFGAGSRLTVL.

This clone has a handful of counts. The rearrangement uses TRBV9 and TRBJ1-6; the D gene is possibly TRBD1 (5 bases). V was shortened by 0 bases and J by 7 bases, with 20 bases between the two germline ends. CDR1 SGDLS and CDR2 YYNGEE come from the germline V gene. This CDR3 spans 18 amino acids. The CDR3 DNA reads TGTGCCAGCAGCGTAGATCCAGGGTTCATAGGGGCCAATTCACCCCTCCACTTT. It encodes CASSVDPGFIGANSPLHF.

V usage is TRBV7-3 and J usage is TRBJ2-1; tentatively, D is TRBD2 (6 bases). The CDR3 has 14 amino acids. CDR1 SGHTA and CDR2 FQGTGA come from the germline V gene. Trimming pared 1 base from V and 10 bases from J, leaving 14 bases between. CDR3 coding DNA: TGTGCCAGCAGCTTAAGAGGAGGGGCGGACGAGCAGTTCTTC. Its protein is CASSLRGGADEQFF.

In its sample, this clone was seen a few times. V gene TRBV27 combines with J gene TRBJ2-1; TRBD2 matches 8 bases. The CDR3 is 15 residues long. V shed 2 bases, J shed 8 bases, and the junction held 8 bases outside the gene matches. Looked up from germline, CDR1 is MNHEY and CDR2 is SMNVEV (reference sequence). This CDR3 reads CASSLAGGSRDEQFF. In DNA, the CDR3 is TGTGCCAGCAGTTTAGCGGGGGGTAGTCGGGATGAGCAGTTCTTC.

This sequence joins TRBV11-3 and TRBJ2-3, with 8 bases fitting TRBD2. CDR1 and CDR2 (germline): SGHNT, YENEEA. This CDR3 is 15 amino acids long. Trimming took 7 bases from V and 2 from J; bases not matched to a gene: 8. The CDR3 loop is CASTFGSGDTDTQYF. The CDR3 DNA is TGTGCCAGCACCTTCGGTAGCGGGGACACAGATACGCAGTATTTT.

This chain joins TRBV5-6 and TRBJ2-7, with 7 bases lining up with TRBD1. CDR1 is SGHDT and CDR2 is YYEEEE in the germline V gene. This CDR3 contains 14 residues. The J segment lost 3 bases and the V segment lost 4 bases, leaving 7 bases of the junction unmatched. CDR3 sequence: CASSVQGTVYEQYF. The CDR3 bases are TGTGCCAGCAGCGTCCAGGGGACAGTCTACGAGCAGTACTTC.

This chain's CDR3 is CATSRDLNRGSEQYF. CDR3 nucleotides: TGTGCCACCAGCAGAGATCTAAACAGGGGAAGCGAGCAGTACTTC. The rearrangement links TRBV15 to TRBJ2-7; 7 positions agree with TRBD1. The ends lost 0 bases at V and 6 bases at J; junction bases unmatched: 8. Germline loops: CDR1 LNHNV, CDR2 YYDKDF (reference sequence). The CDR3 runs to 15 residues.

The chain has TRBV11-3 and TRBJ1-2; the D is unclear. This CDR3 has 13 amino acids. The germline V and J ends were trimmed by 3 bases and 6 bases, with 11 bases remaining between them. CDR1 SGHNT and CDR2 YENEEA come from the germline V gene. In DNA form, the CDR3 reads TGTGCCAGCAGCTTCGAGAGCCATCATGGCTACACCTTC. Protein product: CASSFESHHGYTF.

The chain joins TRBV14 to TRBJ1-2; D gene ambiguous. Trimming pared 4 bases from V and 0 bases from J, leaving 6 bases between. This CDR3 spans 13 amino acids. Germline V CDR1 and CDR2: SGHDN, FVKESK. The CDR3 region is CASSPGTNYGYTF. DNA for the CDR3: TGTGCCAGCAGCCCCGGGACTAACTATGGCTACACCTTC.

The V gene is TRBV6-6, the J gene TRBJ1-6, with D hard to call. Between the trimmed V and J ends, which lost 6 bases and 14 bases, there was a span of 8 bases. The CDR3 has 10 residues. Germline V CDR1 and CDR2: MNHNY, SVGAGI (reference sequence). The CDR3 coding sequence is TGTGCCAGCAGCCACCGGGCCCTCCACTTT. Protein sequence: CASSHRALHF.